This T cell receptor (beta chain) is from a study of breast tumors, draining lymph nodes, adjacent tissues. Study-wide results and limits: That most tumor T cells come from lymph nodes remained unproven.

The CDR3 runs to 13 residues. V lost 5 bases and J lost 11, with 16 bases in between. Germline V CDR1 and CDR2: SEHNR, FQNEAQ (reference sequence). Samples came from axillary lymph nodes draining the breast cancer. MiXCR, run by TCRdb on the multiplex PCR reads, gives a single entry per CDR3 protein. Among approximately 140,000 distinct CDR3 sequences, about 33% were seen once, and the ten largest hold around 2.5%. Details on this clonotype: Its antigen is not identified.

This clonotype was sampled from a female donor with breast cancer. Some clones in this sample may be carry-over from other donors' samples. The sample consisted of axillary lymph node tissue. The chain recombines TRBV7-9 with TRBJ1-5; tentatively, D is TRBD1 (5 bases). CDR3 loop: CASSESGEGTQHF. CDR3 bases: TGTGCCAGCAGCGAATCGGGGGAAGGGACCCAGCATTTT.